This entry concerns a single TCR beta chain. This clonotype was observed a few times. Its antigen target is currently unknown. Base qualities are missing; no much larger clone stands one base away. The TCR beta CDR3 regions were amplified from the RNA transcripts. A first-round RT-PCR of the TCR CDR3 used the HTBI primer set with the Qiagen OneStep RT-PCR kit. A second multiplex PCR round built the libraries, followed by size selection and purification. Paired-end sequencing of the libraries was performed with 100 bp reads on an Illumina HiSeq2000. The authors processed their data as follows. SOAPnuke was used to process the raw data, throwing out any read that contained adapters or uncalled bases, had a mean Phred below 15, or lacked an exact constant-primer or identifier match. High-quality paired reads were merged with COPE v1.2.5, and unique nucleotide sequences were defined as clonotypes. MiTCR v1.1 was used to align clonotypes to the IMGT TRBV, TRBD and TRBJ reference segments. The analysis was restricted to V-J combinations with a frequency above 0.0001, which together covered over 99% of the repertoires. The TCS score was defined as the ratio of F50 (clonal expansion) to E x V (chaos), calculated using BLOSUM62-based TCRdist between CDR3 peptides within each V-J. Welch's t-statistics and random forest reduced 500 to 650 V-J features to 13, which were used in a naive Bayes classifier (R e1071). TCRdb applied fastp at Q25 and MiXCR to the public reads, then kept only in-frame beta chains. Merged by CDR3 protein, the rows form single entries marked with the most common genes and DNA. For this entry, the V and J calls and clone size follow TCRdb and not the study's own pipeline. The sample includes around 300,000 distinct CDR3 sequences, with about an eighth observed a single time. 7.8% of the sample belongs to the ten largest clones.

This record belongs to a study of T cells in Graves' hyperthyroidism and ophthalmopathy (dated by TCRdb to the late 2010s). Notes on the research overall: Peripheral blood was sampled at the time of initial diagnosis, prior to any treatment. For training and testing, the approximately 92 patients in the discovery cohort were randomly divided in a 7:3 ratio. The paper describes TCR Vbeta CDR3 sequencing of 135 peripheral blood samples, made up of some 40 ophthalmopathy patients, roughly 80 hyperthyroidism patients and approximately 17 progressor patients. In roughly six Graves' hyperthyroidism patients, the study also compared T-cell repertoires from thyroid tissue with T-cell repertoires from blood. Following sampling, methimazole starting at 30 mg daily was given to hyperthyroidism patients, and high-dose intravenous methylprednisolone was given to ophthalmopathy patients. To identify distinguishing TCR V-J signatures, a discovery cohort of around 100 patients was used, comprising 43 with Graves' ophthalmopathy and some 57 with stable Graves' hyperthyroidism. Prospective prediction of ophthalmopathy was tested in an independent validation cohort consisting of 18 hyperthyroidism patients and some 16 patients who later progressed to ophthalmopathy. Here is what the overall study found, with its caveats: A model built on a 13 V-J signature distinguished ophthalmopathy from stable hyperthyroidism, reaching 85% to 90% sensitivity and approximately 83% specificity in cross-validation and 80%/75% in testing. In validation, the model predicted progression to ophthalmopathy a median of approximately 6.6 months before onset, with about 70% sensitivity and almost 75% specificity. Most expanded thyroid clonotypes (frequency above 0.001) were also found in blood, which suggests that blood repertoires may mirror thyroid immune responses. Sample size was not statistically predetermined, and investigators were not blinded to group allocation.

The hyperthyroidism patients were between 18 and 65 years old and newly diagnosed, with a disease duration of less than 2 months. Exclusion was applied to patients with uncontrolled infections, other autoimmune diseases, pregnancy or lactation. Diagnoses were based on clinical symptoms, serum thyroxine and TRAb, thyroid ultrasound and orbital computed tomography. Blood from progressor patients was collected at the time of first diagnosis with hyperthyroidism, before any ophthalmopathy symptoms had appeared. PBMCs were isolated from about 9.2 ml of fresh peripheral blood by Ficoll-Paque density gradient centrifugation. Progressor patients were initially diagnosed with Graves' hyperthyroidism and developed ophthalmopathy during follow-up. Total RNA was extracted using Trizol reagent, and RNA quality was assessed on an Agilent 2100 Bioanalyzer. The source is a woman in her thirties with Graves' hyperthyroidism that later progressed to Graves' ophthalmopathy. The sample consisted of blood.

The CDR3 in this case is CASSQDGSGSGGELFF. The base sequence is TGCGCCAGCAGCCAAGATGGTAGCGGGAGCGGCGGGGAGCTGTTTTTT. The chain joins TRBV4-3 to TRBJ2-2; a stretch of 9 junction bases matches TRBD2. For CDR1 and CDR2, the germline V gene lists LGHNA and YSLEER. Taken from cysteine to phenylalanine, the CDR3 has 16 residues. Only the CDR3 region is kept as DNA, spanning 48 bases read in frame from base 1. For this chain, trimming is 0 bases at the V end and 7 bases at the J end, and the number of junction bases without a gene match is 6.